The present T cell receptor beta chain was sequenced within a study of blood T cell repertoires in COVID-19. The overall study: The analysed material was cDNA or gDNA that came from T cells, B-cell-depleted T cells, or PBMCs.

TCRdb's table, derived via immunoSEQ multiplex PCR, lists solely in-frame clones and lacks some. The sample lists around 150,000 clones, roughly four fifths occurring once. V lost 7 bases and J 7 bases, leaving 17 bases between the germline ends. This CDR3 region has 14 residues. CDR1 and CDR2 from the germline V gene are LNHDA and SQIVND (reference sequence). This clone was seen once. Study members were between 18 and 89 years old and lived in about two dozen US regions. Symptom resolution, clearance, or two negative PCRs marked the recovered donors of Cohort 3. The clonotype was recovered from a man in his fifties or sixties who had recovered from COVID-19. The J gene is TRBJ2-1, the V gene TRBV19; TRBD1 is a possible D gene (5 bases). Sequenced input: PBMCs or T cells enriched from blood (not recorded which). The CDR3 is CASNEGARWNEQFF. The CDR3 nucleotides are TGTGCCAGTAACGAAGGGGCCCGGTGGAATGAGCAGTTCTTC.